The rows below give T cell receptor beta chains drawn from one sample of a study of PD-1 blockade in classical Hodgkin lymphoma. Measured with immunoSEQ multiplex PCR; TCRdb has only the in-frame clones, and not every one. The sample holds around 40,000 clones, around 80% seen once. Sequencing was performed on peripheral blood mononuclear cells (PBMCs), taken at baseline. The receptors were sampled from a human donor with classical Hodgkin lymphoma. CDR3s include the opening cysteine and the closing phenylalanine or tryptophan. A D gene is named only where the DNA matches it firmly. The listing skips clone size in some rows; elsewhere it reads once, few, many or a size class.

j_call: TRBJ1-4; d_call: .; clone_size: .; v_call: TRBV19; cdr3_aa: CASTPPGRSYEKLFF; cdr3_nt: TGTGCCAGTACCCCCCCTGGGCGTTCTTACGAAAAACTGTTTTTT
j_call: TRBJ2-1; d_call: TRBD2; clone_size: .; v_call: TRBV7-2; cdr3_aa: CASSLGGLVDEQFF; cdr3_nt: TGTGCCAGCAGCTTAGGTGGACTAGTTGACGAGCAGTTCTTC
j_call: TRBJ2-2; d_call: TRBD1; clone_size: .; v_call: TRBV9; cdr3_aa: CASSVAGQGASGELFF; cdr3_nt: TGTGCCAGCAGCGTAGCGGGACAGGGGGCTTCCGGGGAGCTGTTTTTT
j_call: TRBJ1-5; d_call: TRBD1; clone_size: .; v_call: TRBV2; cdr3_aa: CASSENLKGALGQPQHF; cdr3_nt: TGTGCCAGCAGTGAGAACTTAAAGGGGGCTTTGGGTCAGCCCCAGCATTTT
j_call: TRBJ1-3; d_call: .; clone_size: .; v_call: TRBV14; cdr3_aa: CASSQDLSGNTIYF; cdr3_nt: TGTGCCAGCAGCCAAGATCTCTCTGGAAACACCATATATTTT
j_call: TRBJ2-3; d_call: .; clone_size: .; v_call: TRBV11-2; cdr3_aa: CASSLGMGPRTQYF; cdr3_nt: TGTGCCAGCAGCTTAGGCATGGGGCCCCGCACGCAGTATTTT
j_call: TRBJ2-3; d_call: TRBD2; clone_size: .; v_call: TRBV7-8; cdr3_aa: CASSPLRGGAPDTQYF; cdr3_nt: TGTGCCAGCAGCCCTCTGCGGGGGGGGGCTCCAGATACGCAGTATTTT
j_call: TRBJ1-4; d_call: .; clone_size: few; v_call: TRBV5-6; cdr3_aa: CASSHKWGYNEKLFF; cdr3_nt: TGTGCCAGCAGCCATAAATGGGGATATAATGAAAAACTGTTTTTT
j_call: TRBJ1-6; d_call: .; clone_size: .; v_call: TRBV9; cdr3_aa: CASSVVSGTYNSPLHF; cdr3_nt: TGTGCCAGCAGCGTAGTGTCTGGAACGTATAATTCACCCCTCCACTTT
j_call: TRBJ2-1; d_call: .; clone_size: .; v_call: TRBV15; cdr3_aa: CATSQGQVSNEQFF; cdr3_nt: TGTGCCACCAGTCAGGGGCAAGTCAGTAATGAGCAGTTCTTC
j_call: TRBJ2-3; d_call: .; clone_size: .; v_call: TRBV15; cdr3_aa: CATSRGTTDTQYF; cdr3_nt: TGTGCCACCAGCAGAGGGACCACAGATACGCAGTATTTT
j_call: TRBJ1-6; d_call: .; clone_size: .; v_call: TRBV19; cdr3_aa: CASSIDHWSSYNSPLHF; cdr3_nt: TGTGCCAGTAGTATAGATCATTGGAGCTCCTATAATTCACCCCTCCACTTT
j_call: TRBJ1-2; d_call: .; clone_size: .; v_call: TRBV5-1; cdr3_aa: CASSPGQSNYGYTF; cdr3_nt: TGCGCCAGCAGCCCCGGACAGTCTAACTATGGCTACACCTTC
j_call: TRBJ2-3; d_call: TRBD2; clone_size: .; v_call: TRBV4-3; cdr3_aa: CASSQLGGRADTQYF; cdr3_nt: TGCGCCAGCAGCCAACTTGGAGGGAGGGCAGATACGCAGTATTTT
j_call: TRBJ2-7; d_call: .; clone_size: .; v_call: TRBV7-9; cdr3_aa: CASSLSRVTEQYF; cdr3_nt: TGTGCCAGCAGCTTAAGTAGGGTGACCGAGCAGTACTTC
j_call: TRBJ2-3; d_call: TRBD2; clone_size: .; v_call: TRBV27; cdr3_aa: CASSSGLAGGTDTQYF; cdr3_nt: TGTGCCAGCAGTTCGGGACTAGCGGGGGGCACAGATACGCAGTATTTT
j_call: TRBJ1-1; d_call: TRBD1; clone_size: .; v_call: TRBV29-1; cdr3_aa: CSVDPRTGKTEAFF; cdr3_nt: TGCAGCGTTGACCCGAGGACAGGGAAAACTGAAGCTTTCTTT
j_call: TRBJ2-7; d_call: TRBD1; clone_size: .; v_call: TRBV10-3; cdr3_aa: CAIRGDRLPSYEQYF; cdr3_nt: TGTGCCATCAGGGGGGACAGGCTCCCTTCCTACGAGCAGTACTTC
j_call: TRBJ2-5; d_call: .; clone_size: once; v_call: TRBV5-1; cdr3_aa: CASSASQGPQETQYF; cdr3_nt: TGCGCCAGCAGCGCTAGTCAGGGGCCGCAAGAGACCCAGTACTTC
j_call: TRBJ2-2; d_call: .; clone_size: .; v_call: TRBV2; cdr3_aa: CASSAQNTGELFF; cdr3_nt: TGTGCCAGCAGTGCACAGAACACCGGGGAGCTGTTTTTT
j_call: TRBJ1-4; d_call: .; clone_size: .; v_call: TRBV20-1; cdr3_aa: CSAPLGEKLFF; cdr3_nt: TGCAGTGCCCCCCTCGGGGAAAAACTGTTTTTT
j_call: TRBJ2-1; d_call: .; clone_size: .; v_call: TRBV2; cdr3_aa: CASSVGLNNEQFF; cdr3_nt: TGTGCCAGCAGTGTCGGGCTTAACAATGAGCAGTTCTTC
j_call: TRBJ2-2; d_call: .; clone_size: once; v_call: TRBV19; cdr3_aa: CASMAVGRDTGELFF; cdr3_nt: TGTGCCAGTATGGCGGTGGGACGGGACACCGGGGAGCTGTTTTTT
j_call: TRBJ1-1; d_call: TRBD1; clone_size: .; v_call: TRBV14; cdr3_aa: CASSHRQGAPNTEAFF; cdr3_nt: TGTGCCAGCAGCCACAGACAGGGGGCTCCGAACACTGAAGCTTTCTTT
j_call: TRBJ1-1; d_call: TRBD1; clone_size: .; v_call: TRBV18; cdr3_aa: CASSPGTGSLNTEAFF; cdr3_nt: TGTGCCAGCTCACCTGGGACAGGGAGTTTGAACACTGAAGCTTTCTTT
j_call: TRBJ2-7; d_call: .; clone_size: .; v_call: TRBV27; cdr3_aa: CANQTVPYEQYF; cdr3_nt: TGTGCCAACCAGACAGTCCCCTACGAGCAGTACTTC
j_call: TRBJ1-5; d_call: .; clone_size: .; v_call: TRBV5-5; cdr3_aa: CASSLVGTANQPQHF; cdr3_nt: TGTGCCAGCAGCTTGGTAGGGACGGCAAATCAGCCCCAGCATTTT
j_call: TRBJ2-7; d_call: .; clone_size: once; v_call: TRBV13; cdr3_aa: CASSLWQESYEQYF; cdr3_nt: TGTGCCAGCAGCTTATGGCAGGAGAGCTACGAGCAGTACTTC